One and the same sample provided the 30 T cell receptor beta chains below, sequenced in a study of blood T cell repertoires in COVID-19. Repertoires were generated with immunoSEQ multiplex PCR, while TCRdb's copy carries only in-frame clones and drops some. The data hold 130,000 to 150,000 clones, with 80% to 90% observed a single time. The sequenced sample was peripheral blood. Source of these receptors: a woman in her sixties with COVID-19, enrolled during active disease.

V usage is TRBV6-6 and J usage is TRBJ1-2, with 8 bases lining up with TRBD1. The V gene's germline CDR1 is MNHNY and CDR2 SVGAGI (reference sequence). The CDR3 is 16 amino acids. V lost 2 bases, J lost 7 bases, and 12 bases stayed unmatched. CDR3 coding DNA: TGTGCCAGCAGTTACAGTAAAATGGGACAGGCCCTTGGCTACACCTTC. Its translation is CASSYSKMGQALGYTF.

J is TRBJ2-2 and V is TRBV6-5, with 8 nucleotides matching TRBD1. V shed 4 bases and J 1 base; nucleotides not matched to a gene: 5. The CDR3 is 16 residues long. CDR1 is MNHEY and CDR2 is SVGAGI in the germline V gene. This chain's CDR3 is CASSSTGTGNTGELFF. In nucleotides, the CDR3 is TGTGCCAGCAGTTCGACCGGGACAGGGAACACCGGGGAGCTGTTTTTT.

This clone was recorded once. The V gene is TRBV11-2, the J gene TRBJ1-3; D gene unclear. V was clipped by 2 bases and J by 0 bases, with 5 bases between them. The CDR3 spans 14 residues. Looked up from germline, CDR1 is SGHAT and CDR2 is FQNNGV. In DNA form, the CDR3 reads TGTGCCAGCAGCTTATTAGTCTCTGGAAACACCATATATTTT. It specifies CASSLLVSGNTIYF.

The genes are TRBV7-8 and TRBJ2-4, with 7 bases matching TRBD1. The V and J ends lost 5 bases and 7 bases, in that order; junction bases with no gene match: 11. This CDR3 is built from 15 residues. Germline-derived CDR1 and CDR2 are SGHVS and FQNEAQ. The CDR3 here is CASSDRDRPNNIQYF. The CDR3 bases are TGTGCCAGCAGCGACCGGGACAGACCAAACAACATTCAGTACTTC. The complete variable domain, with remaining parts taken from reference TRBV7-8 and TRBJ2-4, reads GAGVSQSPRYKVAKRGQDVALRCDPISGHVSLFWYQQALGQGPEFLTYFQNEAQLDKSGLPSDRFFAERPEGSVSTLKIQRTQQEDSAVYLCASSDRDRPNNIQYFGAGTRLSVL.

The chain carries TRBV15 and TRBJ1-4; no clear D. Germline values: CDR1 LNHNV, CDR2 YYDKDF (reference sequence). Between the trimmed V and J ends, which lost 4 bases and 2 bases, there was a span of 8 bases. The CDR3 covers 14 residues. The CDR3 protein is CATSISRTNEKLFF. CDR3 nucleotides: TGTGCCACCAGCATTTCACGGACTAATGAAAAACTGTTTTTT.

CDR3 loop: CASSDRGRGGYTF. DNA for the CDR3: TGTGCCAGCAGCGACAGGGGGCGCGGGGGCTACACCTTC. The chain links TRBV7-8 to TRBJ1-2, with 10 bases matching TRBD1. The CDR3 has 13 amino acids. Germline CDR1 SGHVS, CDR2 FQNEAQ. V was clipped by 5 bases and J by 8 bases; unmatched bases: 5.

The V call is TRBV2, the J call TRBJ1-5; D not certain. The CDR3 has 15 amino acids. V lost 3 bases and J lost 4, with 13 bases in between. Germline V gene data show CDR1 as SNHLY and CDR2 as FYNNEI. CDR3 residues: CASSDHELRNQPQHF. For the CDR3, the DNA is TGTGCCAGCAGTGACCATGAGTTACGGAATCAGCCCCAGCATTTT.

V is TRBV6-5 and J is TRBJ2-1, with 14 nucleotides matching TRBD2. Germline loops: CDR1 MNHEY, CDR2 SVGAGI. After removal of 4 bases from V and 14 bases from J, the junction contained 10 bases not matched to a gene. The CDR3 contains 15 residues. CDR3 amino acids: CASSSYGLAGGGEFF. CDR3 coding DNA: TGTGCCAGCAGTTCCTACGGACTAGCGGGGGGCGGGGAGTTCTTC.

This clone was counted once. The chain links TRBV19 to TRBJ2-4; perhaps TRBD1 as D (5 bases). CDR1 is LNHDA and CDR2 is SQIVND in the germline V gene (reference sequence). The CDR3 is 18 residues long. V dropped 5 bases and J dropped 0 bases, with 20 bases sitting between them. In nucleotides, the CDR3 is TGTGCCAGTAGTGCCCCAGGGCCAAACTTTTTAGCCAAAAACATTCAGTACTTC. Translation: CASSAPGPNFLAKNIQYF.

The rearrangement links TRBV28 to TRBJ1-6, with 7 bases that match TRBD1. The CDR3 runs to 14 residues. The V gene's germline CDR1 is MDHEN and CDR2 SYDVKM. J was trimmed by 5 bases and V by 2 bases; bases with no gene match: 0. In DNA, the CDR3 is TGTGCCAGCAGTTTAAGGGGGCATAATTCACCCCTCCACTTT. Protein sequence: CASSLRGHNSPLHF.

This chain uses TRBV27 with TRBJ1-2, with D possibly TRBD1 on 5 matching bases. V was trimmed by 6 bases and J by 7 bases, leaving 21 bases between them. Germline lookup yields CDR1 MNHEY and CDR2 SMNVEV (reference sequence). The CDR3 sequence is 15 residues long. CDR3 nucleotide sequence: TGTGCCAGCAGCCCCTATAACTTGGGGGGAGGTGGCTACACCTTC. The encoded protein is CASSPYNLGGGGYTF.

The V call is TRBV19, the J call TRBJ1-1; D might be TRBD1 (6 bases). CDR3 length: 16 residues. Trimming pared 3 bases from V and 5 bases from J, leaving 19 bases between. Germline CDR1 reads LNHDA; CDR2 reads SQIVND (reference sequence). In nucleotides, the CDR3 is TGTGCCAGTAGTATCCCGGGACACCCACTAGGAACTGAAGCTTTCTTT. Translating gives CASSIPGHPLGTEAFF.

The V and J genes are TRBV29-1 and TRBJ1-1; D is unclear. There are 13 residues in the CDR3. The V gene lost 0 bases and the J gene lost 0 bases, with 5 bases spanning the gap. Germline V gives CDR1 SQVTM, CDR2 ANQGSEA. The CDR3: CSVEDTVNTEAFF. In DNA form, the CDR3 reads TGCAGCGTTGAAGATACGGTGAACACTGAAGCTTTCTTT. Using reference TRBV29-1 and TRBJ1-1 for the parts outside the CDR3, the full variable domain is SAVISQKPSRDICQRGTSLTIQCQVDSQVTMMFWYRQQPGQSLTLIATANQGSEATYESGFVIDKFPISRPNLTFSTLTVSNMSPEDSSIYLCSVEDTVNTEAFFGQGTRLTVV.

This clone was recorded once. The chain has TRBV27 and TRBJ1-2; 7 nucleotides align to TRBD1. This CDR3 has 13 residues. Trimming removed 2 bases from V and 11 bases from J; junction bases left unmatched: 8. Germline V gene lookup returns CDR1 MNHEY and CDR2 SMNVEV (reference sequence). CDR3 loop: CASSLSGTVSYTF. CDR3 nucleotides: TGTGCCAGCAGTTTAAGTGGGACAGTGAGTTACACCTTC.

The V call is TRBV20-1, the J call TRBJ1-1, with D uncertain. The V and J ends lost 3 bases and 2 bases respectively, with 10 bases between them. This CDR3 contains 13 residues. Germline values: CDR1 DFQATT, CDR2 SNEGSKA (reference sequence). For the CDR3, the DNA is TGCAGTGCTAGTCGCCGACAAAACACTGAAGCTTTCTTT. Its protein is CSASRRQNTEAFF.

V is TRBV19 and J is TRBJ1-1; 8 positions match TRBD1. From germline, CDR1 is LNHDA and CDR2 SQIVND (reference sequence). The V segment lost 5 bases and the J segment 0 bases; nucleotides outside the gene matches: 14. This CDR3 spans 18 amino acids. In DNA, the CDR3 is TGTGCCAGTAGTCAACCTACAGGGGGGCTCCGAATGAACACTGAAGCTTTCTTT. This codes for CASSQPTGGLRMNTEAFF.

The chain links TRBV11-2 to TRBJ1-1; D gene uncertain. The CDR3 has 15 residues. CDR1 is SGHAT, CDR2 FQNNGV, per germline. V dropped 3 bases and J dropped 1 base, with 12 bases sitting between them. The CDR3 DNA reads TGTGCCAGCAGCTTCTCTTTTTCAGGGAACACTGAAGCTTTCTTT. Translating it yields CASSFSFSGNTEAFF.

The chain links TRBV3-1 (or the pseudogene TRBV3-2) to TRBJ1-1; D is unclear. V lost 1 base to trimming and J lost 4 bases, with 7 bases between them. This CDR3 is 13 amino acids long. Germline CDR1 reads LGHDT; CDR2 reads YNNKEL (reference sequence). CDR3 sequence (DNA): TGTGCCAGCAGCCAAGTGCGGGTCACTGAAGCTTTCTTT. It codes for CASSQVRVTEAFF.

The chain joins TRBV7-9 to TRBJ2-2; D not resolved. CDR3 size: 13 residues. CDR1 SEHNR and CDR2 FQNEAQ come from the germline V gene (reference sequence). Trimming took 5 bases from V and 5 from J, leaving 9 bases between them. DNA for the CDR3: TGTGCCAGCAGCCGAGAGATTACCGGGGAGCTGTTTTTT. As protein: CASSREITGELFF.

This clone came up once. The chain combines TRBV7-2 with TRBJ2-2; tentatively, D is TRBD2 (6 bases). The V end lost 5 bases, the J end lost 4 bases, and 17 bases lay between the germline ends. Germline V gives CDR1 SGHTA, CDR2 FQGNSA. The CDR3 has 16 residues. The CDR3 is CASSPQRVRSTGELFF. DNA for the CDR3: TGTGCCAGCAGCCCCCAGCGGGTAAGGAGCACCGGGGAGCTGTTTTTT.

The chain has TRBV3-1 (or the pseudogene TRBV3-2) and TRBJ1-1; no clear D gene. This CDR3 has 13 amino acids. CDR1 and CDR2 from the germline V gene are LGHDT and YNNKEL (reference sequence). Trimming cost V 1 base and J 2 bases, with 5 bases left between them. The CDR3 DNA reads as TGTGCCAGCAGCCAAGTGACAAACACTGAAGCTTTCTTT. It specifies CASSQVTNTEAFF.

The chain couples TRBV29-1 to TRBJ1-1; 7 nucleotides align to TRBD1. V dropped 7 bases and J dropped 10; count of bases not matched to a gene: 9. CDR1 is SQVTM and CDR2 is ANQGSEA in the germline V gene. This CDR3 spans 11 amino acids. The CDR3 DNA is TGCAGCGGCGGGGAGGACAGGAGAGCTTTCTTT. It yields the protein CSGGEDRRAFF.

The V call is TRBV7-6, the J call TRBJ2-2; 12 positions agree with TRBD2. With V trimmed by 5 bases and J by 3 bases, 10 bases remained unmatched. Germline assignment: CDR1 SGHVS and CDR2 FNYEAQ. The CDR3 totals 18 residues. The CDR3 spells CASSRTSGTRRYTGELFF. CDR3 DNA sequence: TGTGCCAGCAGCCGGACTAGCGGGACACGGAGATACACCGGGGAGCTGTTTTTT.

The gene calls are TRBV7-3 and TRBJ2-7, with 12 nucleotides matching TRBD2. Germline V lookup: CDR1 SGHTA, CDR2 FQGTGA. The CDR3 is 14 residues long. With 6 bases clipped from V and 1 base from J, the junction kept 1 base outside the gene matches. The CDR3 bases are TGTGCCAGCAGGACTAGCGGGGGATCCTACGAGCAGTACTTC. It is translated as CASRTSGGSYEQYF.

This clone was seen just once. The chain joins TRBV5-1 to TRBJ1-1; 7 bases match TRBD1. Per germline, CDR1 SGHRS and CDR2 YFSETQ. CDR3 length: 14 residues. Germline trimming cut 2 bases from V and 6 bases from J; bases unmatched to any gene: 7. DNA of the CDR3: TGCGCCAGCAGCTTTATCCGACAGGGCTCTGAAGCTTTCTTT. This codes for CASSFIRQGSEAFF.

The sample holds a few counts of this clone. CDR3 coding DNA: TGTGCCAGCAGGGGGCGAGAGACCCAGTACTTC. This sequence encodes CASRGRETQYF. V usage is TRBV21-1 and J usage is TRBJ2-5; the DNA was not compared with TRBD1, the D call given in the table. TRBV21-1 is a pseudogene. CDR3 length: 11 residues.

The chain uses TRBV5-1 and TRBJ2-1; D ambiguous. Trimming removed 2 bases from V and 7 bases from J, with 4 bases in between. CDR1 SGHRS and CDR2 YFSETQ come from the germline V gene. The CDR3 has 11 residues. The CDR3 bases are TGCGCCAGCAGCTTCGGGAATGAGCAGTTCTTC. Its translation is CASSFGNEQFF.

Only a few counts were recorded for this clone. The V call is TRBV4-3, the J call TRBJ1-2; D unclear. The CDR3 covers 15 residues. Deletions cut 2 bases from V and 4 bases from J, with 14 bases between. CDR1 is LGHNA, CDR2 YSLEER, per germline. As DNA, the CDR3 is TGCGCCAGCAGCCAATTCCGGGTACTCGGCTATGGCTACACCTTC. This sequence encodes CASSQFRVLGYGYTF.

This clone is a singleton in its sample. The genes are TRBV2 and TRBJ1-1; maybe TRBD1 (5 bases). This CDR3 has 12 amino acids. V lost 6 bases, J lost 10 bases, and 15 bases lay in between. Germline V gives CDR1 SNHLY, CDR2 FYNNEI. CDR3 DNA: TGTGCCAGCAGAGAGCACGGGGGGGGAGCTTTCTTT. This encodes CASREHGGGAFF.

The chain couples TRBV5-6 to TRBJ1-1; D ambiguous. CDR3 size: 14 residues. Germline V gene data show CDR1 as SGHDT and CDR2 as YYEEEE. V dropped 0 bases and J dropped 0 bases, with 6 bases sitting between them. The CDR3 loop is CASSLGLVNTEAFF. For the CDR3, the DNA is TGTGCCAGCAGCTTGGGACTGGTGAACACTGAAGCTTTCTTT.